This is a list of T cell receptor beta chains from one sample in a study of blood T cell repertoires in COVID-19. Assay: immunoSEQ multiplex PCR; the TCRdb copy retains only in-frame clones and omits some. The sample has 100,000 to 150,000 clones; around 87% are singletons. What was sequenced was peripheral blood. The origin of the receptors is a man in his forties or fifties with active COVID-19. Both conserved end residues are trimmed from each CDR3.

length	J	V	CDR3
10	TRBJ1-2	TRBV7-9	ASSFQGPGYT
11	TRBJ2-7	TRBV7-9	ASSLETAYEQY
13	TRBJ1-1	TRBV11-2	ASSLKGQGGSEAF
12	TRBJ2-7	TRBV19	ASSSRQGSHEQY
13	TRBJ2-4	TRBV2	ASSRPGTIKNIQY
13	TRBJ2-3	TRBV3-1/TRBV3-2	ASSHVGASRDTQY
8	TRBJ1-1	TRBV19	ASSLQGAF
11	TRBJ2-7	TRBV6-2/TRBV6-3	ASSWAEGHEQY
13	TRBJ1-2	TRBV7-2	ASSIPGDRVSVYT
13	TRBJ1-5	TRBV7-8	ASSLGDISNQPQH
16	TRBJ1-3	TRBV5-1	ASSLEAGGIRSGNTIY
10	TRBJ2-7	TRBV12-3/TRBV12-4	ASRDRRYEQY
13	TRBJ1-1	TRBV19	ASSSPSKDRGKAF
11	TRBJ2-4	TRBV23-1	ASSQQIKNIQY
12	TRBJ1-5	TRBV7-6	ASSLDSQSTPQH
9	TRBJ2-1	TRBV20-1	SEKQGTEQF
11	TRBJ2-5	TRBV5-8	ASSRQGWETQY
11	TRBJ2-3	TRBV5-6	ASSLRRTDTQY
13	TRBJ1-3	TRBV5-8	ASSLDGWPGNTIY
12	TRBJ2-7	TRBV6-5	ASSWETGAYEQY
13	TRBJ1-1	TRBV4-1	ASRTGQGDRTEAF
12	TRBJ1-2	TRBV11-2	ASSLDAENYGYT
17	TRBJ2-6	TRBV30	AWSVSLGGSRSGANVLT
11	TRBJ2-6	TRBV6-5	ASSQGSANVLT
13	TRBJ2-3	TRBV5-1	ASSFSGARTDTQY
13	TRBJ2-7	TRBV6-2/TRBV6-3	ASSIGTGSGDEQY
9	TRBJ2-2	TRBV20-1	SARLVGELF
13	TRBJ1-1	TRBV7-9	ASSLPQDQRGEAF
13	TRBJ1-1	TRBV7-9	ASSFGDTFFTEAF
11	TRBJ1-2	TRBV10-3	AISESGGDGYT
12	TRBJ2-1	TRBV27	ASRGAASRGAGV
12	TRBJ2-7	TRBV7-2	ASSFAGGGYEQY
12	TRBJ1-6	TRBV6-5	ASSLGTDNSPLH
14	TRBJ1-5	TRBV7-3	ASSSSGSYSNQPQH
10	TRBJ1-1	TRBV6-5	ASTRHSAEAF
12	TRBJ1-3	TRBV4-1	ASSQGAAGNTIY
14	TRBJ1-2	TRBV6-6	ASRLRGWGGNYGYT
15	TRBJ2-7	TRBV7-8	ASSPPLRTSLGNEQY
12	TRBJ1-5	TRBV6-5	ASEGDYSNQPQH
11	TRBJ2-7	TRBV6-5	ASRSGQAYEQY
11	TRBJ2-6	TRBV19	ATQISGANVLT